Listed below are T cell receptor beta chains from one sample, sequenced in a study of beta chain features in type 1 diabetes. Assay used: immunoSEQ multiplex PCR; TCRdb lists only in-frame clones, some missing. The table lists hundreds of thousands of clones, less than 20% of them singletons. Sequencing was performed on naive CD4+ T cells from blood. These receptors all stem from a man between 18 and 35 years old in good health. Both conserved end residues are part of each CDR3. Each record gives: CDR3 protein, CDR3 DNA, V gene, clone size, D gene, J gene. D genes are given only for firm matches. Size tells how often a clone was seen (once, few, many) or the class of an expanded clone, and some rows leave it out.

cdr3_aa: CASSVEPSYEQYF
cdr3_nt: TGTGCCAGCAGCGTAGAACCTTCCTACGAGCAGTACTTC
v_call: TRBV9
clone_size: few
d_call: NA
j_call: TRBJ2-7

cdr3_aa: CASGFGQGDVSYEQYF
cdr3_nt: TGTGCTAGTGGTTTTGGACAAGGGGACGTCTCCTACGAGCAGTACTTC
v_call: TRBV12-5
clone_size: few
d_call: NA
j_call: TRBJ2-7

cdr3_aa: CASSLGTGSSYEQYF
cdr3_nt: TGTGCCAGCTCACTAGGGACAGGGTCCTCCTACGAGCAGTACTTC
v_call: TRBV18
clone_size: NA
d_call: TRBD1
j_call: TRBJ2-7

cdr3_aa: CASSWTSGSMADTQYF
cdr3_nt: TGTGCCAGCAGCTGGACTAGCGGGAGCATGGCAGATACGCAGTATTTT
v_call: TRBV7-2
clone_size: NA
d_call: TRBD2
j_call: TRBJ2-3

cdr3_aa: CASGPTTGANSLSNQPQHF
cdr3_nt: TGTGCCAGCGGACCTACGACAGGGGCCAACTCCCTTAGCAATCAGCCCCAGCATTTT
v_call: TRBV27
clone_size: NA
d_call: TRBD1
j_call: TRBJ1-5

cdr3_aa: CASSQDSLSGGYTF
cdr3_nt: TGCGCCAGCAGCCAAGATTCCCTGTCGGGTGGCTACACCTTC
v_call: TRBV4-3
clone_size: few
d_call: NA
j_call: TRBJ1-2

cdr3_aa: CATRALAGGSSYEQYF
cdr3_nt: TGTGCCACCAGAGCCCTAGCGGGAGGTTCATCCTACGAGCAGTACTTC
v_call: TRBV15
clone_size: NA
d_call: TRBD2
j_call: TRBJ2-7

cdr3_aa: CASSQPESPQHF
cdr3_nt: TGCGCCAGCAGCCAACCGGAGAGTCCCCAGCATTTT
v_call: TRBV4-1
clone_size: few
d_call: NA
j_call: TRBJ1-5

cdr3_aa: CATSRLQSSGNTIYF
cdr3_nt: TGTGCCACCAGCAGGCTACAGAGCTCTGGAAACACCATATATTTT
v_call: TRBV15
clone_size: NA
d_call: NA
j_call: TRBJ1-3

cdr3_aa: CASSFQPRAYEQYF
cdr3_nt: TGTGCCAGCAGTTTCCAGCCGCGGGCCTACGAGCAGTACTTC
v_call: TRBV27
clone_size: NA
d_call: NA
j_call: TRBJ2-7

cdr3_aa: CASSVRVNSYEQYF
cdr3_nt: TGTGCCAGCAGCGTAAGGGTTAACTCCTACGAGCAGTACTTC
v_call: TRBV9
clone_size: NA
d_call: NA
j_call: TRBJ2-7

cdr3_aa: CASSLARDGVYGYTF
cdr3_nt: TGTGCCAGCAGCTTGGCCAGAGACGGGGTCTATGGCTACACCTTC
v_call: TRBV5-4
clone_size: NA
d_call: NA
j_call: TRBJ1-2

cdr3_aa: CASSRPLTGELFF
cdr3_nt: TGTGCCAGCAGCCGCCCTTTGACCGGGGAGCTGTTTTTT
v_call: TRBV28
clone_size: few
d_call: NA
j_call: TRBJ2-2

cdr3_aa: CASSEAGQYNQPQHF
cdr3_nt: TGTGCCAGCAGTGAGGCCGGACAGTACAATCAGCCCCAGCATTTT
v_call: TRBV6-1
clone_size: few
d_call: NA
j_call: TRBJ1-5

cdr3_aa: CASSLGDRKYTDTQYF
cdr3_nt: TGTGCCAGCAGCTTAGGAGACAGGAAATACACAGATACGCAGTATTTT
v_call: TRBV11-2
clone_size: NA
d_call: NA
j_call: TRBJ2-3

cdr3_aa: CAWSGSGLYEQYF
cdr3_nt: TGTGCCTGGAGTGGGTCAGGACTCTACGAGCAGTACTTC
v_call: TRBV30
clone_size: few
d_call: NA
j_call: TRBJ2-7

cdr3_aa: CASSLVRQDNSPLHF
cdr3_nt: TGTGCCAGCAGCTTAGTGCGGCAGGATAATTCACCCCTCCACTTT
v_call: TRBV7-9
clone_size: many
d_call: NA
j_call: TRBJ1-6

cdr3_aa: CSVETRKTQYF
cdr3_nt: TGCAGCGTTGAAACCCGAAAGACCCAGTACTTC
v_call: TRBV29-1
clone_size: few
d_call: NA
j_call: TRBJ2-5

cdr3_aa: CASSLAATGLAKNIQYF
cdr3_nt: TGTGCCAGCAGCTTAGCCGCAACAGGGCTAGCCAAAAACATTCAGTACTTC
v_call: TRBV7-9
clone_size: few
d_call: NA
j_call: TRBJ2-4

cdr3_aa: CAISDGTSGSYEQYF
cdr3_nt: TGTGCCATCAGTGATGGGACTAGCGGATCCTACGAGCAGTACTTC
v_call: TRBV10-3
clone_size: few
d_call: TRBD2
j_call: TRBJ2-7

cdr3_aa: CASSLTSGRFPSYNEQFF
cdr3_nt: TGTGCCAGCAGCTTGACTAGCGGGAGGTTCCCCTCCTACAATGAGCAGTTCTTC
v_call: TRBV5-4
clone_size: few
d_call: TRBD2
j_call: TRBJ2-1

cdr3_aa: CASGEGESPLHF
cdr3_nt: TGTGCCAGCGGGGAGGGGGAATCACCCCTCCACTTT
v_call: TRBV7-9
clone_size: many
d_call: NA
j_call: TRBJ1-6

cdr3_aa: CASSPLWTSGRNTQYF
cdr3_nt: TGCGCCAGCAGCCCACTTTGGACTAGCGGGAGAAATACGCAGTATTTT
v_call: TRBV5-1
clone_size: NA
d_call: TRBD2
j_call: TRBJ2-3

cdr3_aa: CASSVGAGPNTEAFF
cdr3_nt: TGTGCCAGCAGCGTAGGAGCAGGGCCGAACACTGAAGCTTTCTTT
v_call: TRBV9
clone_size: NA
d_call: NA
j_call: TRBJ1-1

cdr3_aa: CASSFMTRDRNYGYTF
cdr3_nt: TGCGCCAGCAGCTTTATGACCCGGGACAGGAACTATGGCTACACCTTC
v_call: TRBV5-1
clone_size: NA
d_call: TRBD1
j_call: TRBJ1-2

cdr3_aa: CASSPRRGTTGELFF
cdr3_nt: TGTGCCAGCAGTCCCCGTCGGGGGACGACCGGGGAGCTGTTTTTT
v_call: TRBV28
clone_size: NA
d_call: NA
j_call: TRBJ2-2

cdr3_aa: CASSLDGTGRYEQYF
cdr3_nt: TGTGCCAGCAGCTTAGACGGGACAGGGAGGTACGAGCAGTACTTC
v_call: TRBV7-8
clone_size: few
d_call: TRBD1
j_call: TRBJ2-7

cdr3_aa: CASSPNLATGELFF
cdr3_nt: TGTGCCAGCTCACCTAACCTAGCCACGGGGGAGCTGTTTTTT
v_call: TRBV18
clone_size: few
d_call: NA
j_call: TRBJ2-2